Listed below are T cell receptor beta chains from one sample, sequenced in a study of T cell responses to AZD1222 COVID-19 vaccine. The table came from immunoSEQ multiplex PCR; TCRdb's copy has only in-frame clones and leaves some out. Of around 130,000 clones listed, about 90% are singletons. The material was peripheral blood, obtained 28 days after the second dose of the MenACWY control vaccine. These receptors all come from an adult who received the MenACWY meningococcal vaccine as a control. Each CDR3 is given with its conserved first and last residue. D genes are given only for firm matches. Clone size is shown for a subset of rows, as once, few, many or a class of expanded clone.

cdr3_aa cdr3_nt v_call d_call j_call clone_size
CASSPSVYEQYF TGTGCCAGCAGCCCTAGCGTCTACGAGCAGTACTTC TRBV3-1/TRBV3-2 . TRBJ2-7 .
CASSYQSGRPDRYTF TGTGCCAGCAGCTACCAATCGGGTCGACCTGACCGCTACACCTTC TRBV5-6 . TRBJ1-2 .
CASSLVMTGAQGEQYF TGTGCCAGCAGCTTGGTGATGACAGGGGCGCAGGGCGAGCAGTACTTC TRBV11-2 TRBD1 TRBJ2-7 .
CASSLGGSITGELFF TGTGCCAGCAGTTTGGGCGGGAGTATTACCGGGGAGCTGTTTTTT TRBV28 TRBD2 TRBJ2-2 .
CASSQGYRGEKLFF TGTGCCAGCAGCCAGGGTTACCGGGGGGAAAAACTGTTTTTT TRBV7-9 . TRBJ1-4 .
CASRGEVAANTGELFF TGTGCCAGCAGAGGGGAGGTAGCAGCGAACACCGGGGAGCTGTTTTTT TRBV28 . TRBJ2-2 .
CASRAGGNEQFF TGTGCCAGCAGGGCGGGAGGGAATGAGCAGTTCTTC TRBV12-3/TRBV12-4 TRBD2 TRBJ2-1 .
CATSRTGAGGTEAFF TGTGCCACCAGCAGAACAGGGGCGGGGGGCACTGAAGCTTTCTTT TRBV15 TRBD1 TRBJ1-1 .
CASSSDQGFLETQYF TGCGCCAGCAGTTCAGACCAGGGATTTTTAGAGACCCAGTACTTC TRBV23-1 . TRBJ2-5 .
CATSRAKAGGFTDTQYF TGTGCCACCAGCAGAGCCAAAGCGGGGGGGTTCACAGATACGCAGTATTTT TRBV15 TRBD2 TRBJ2-3 .
CASSPSSSNQPQHF TGTGCCAGCAGCCCATCTTCTAGCAATCAGCCCCAGCATTTT TRBV11-2 . TRBJ1-5 .
CASSTLDRAATGYTF TGTGCCAGTAGTACTTTGGACAGGGCGGCTACTGGCTACACCTTC TRBV19 TRBD1 TRBJ1-2 .
CASSYALTDTQYF TGTGCCAGCAGTTATGCCTTAACAGATACGCAGTATTTT TRBV6-5 . TRBJ2-3 .
CASRGTAGLWYF TGTGCCAGCCGAGGGACAGCGGGTCTTTGGTACTTC TRBV28 . TRBJ2-7 .
CASSVEGKNSPLHF TGTGCCAGCAGCGTAGAAGGGAAAAATTCACCCCTCCACTTT TRBV9 . TRBJ1-6 .
CASSWGTENSPLHF TGTGCCAGCAGTTGGGGGACAGAAAATTCACCCCTCCACTTT TRBV6-2/TRBV6-3 TRBD1 TRBJ1-6 .
CASSLGPGVDTEAFF TGTGCCAGCAGCTTAGGGCCGGGGGTCGACACTGAAGCTTTCTTT TRBV7-9 . TRBJ1-1 .
CASSLQGNTEAFF TGCGCCAGCAGCCTGCAGGGGAACACTGAAGCTTTCTTT TRBV5-1 . TRBJ1-1 once
CASSIVYDTGAGYTF TGTGCCAGTAGTATAGTCTACGATACAGGAGCTGGCTACACCTTC TRBV19 . TRBJ1-2 .
CSGRRFGYTF TGCAGTGGTCGACGGTTTGGCTACACCTTC TRBV20-1 . TRBJ1-2 .
CSVEDLNEQFF TGCAGCGTTGAAGATCTCAATGAGCAGTTCTTC TRBV29-1 . TRBJ2-1 .
CASSQDPNPGNTIYF TGTGCCAGCAGCCAAGATCCTAACCCTGGAAACACCATATATTTT TRBV4-2 . TRBJ1-3 .
CASSTGRNTEAFF TGTGCCAGCAGTACTGGCAGGAACACTGAAGCTTTCTTT TRBV6-5 . TRBJ1-1 .
CASSPPTVTTWELFF TGTGCCAGCTCACCTCCTACAGTGACCACCTGGGAGCTGTTTTTT TRBV18 . TRBJ2-2 once
CASRTRQGGQPQHF TGTGCCAGTAGGACCAGACAGGGTGGGCAGCCCCAGCATTTT TRBV19 TRBD1 TRBJ1-5 .
CASSTPTRVNYGYTF TGTGCCAGCAGTACACCCACGCGAGTGAACTATGGCTACACCTTC TRBV28 . TRBJ1-2 .
CASSVDGAHEQYF TGTGCCAGCAGCGTAGATGGGGCCCACGAGCAGTACTTC TRBV9 . TRBJ2-7 .
CASSDWGRSNQPQHF TGTGCCAGCAGTGATTGGGGCAGGAGCAATCAGCCCCAGCATTTT TRBV2 . TRBJ1-5 .
CASSLRPGELFF TGTGCCAGCAGCTTGCGTCCCGGGGAGCTGTTTTTT TRBV7-3 . TRBJ2-2 .
CASSLGNTAQGSQPQHF TGTGCCAGCAGTCTCGGCAATACAGCACAGGGGAGTCAGCCCCAGCATTTT TRBV6-2/TRBV6-3 TRBD1 TRBJ1-5 .
CASSYAALSRLSSYEQYF TGTGCCAGCAGTTACGCGGCCCTTTCCAGGTTAAGCTCCTACGAGCAGTACTTC TRBV6-2/TRBV6-3 . TRBJ2-7 .
CASSKTGGRAEKLFF TGTGCCAGCAGTAAAACGGGGGGCAGAGCTGAAAAACTGTTTTTT TRBV6-6 . TRBJ1-4 .
CSGGDEQFF TGCAGTGGTGGCGATGAGCAGTTCTTC TRBV20-1 . TRBJ2-1 .